This TCR beta chain was documented in a study of CD8+ T cells in alopecia areata. Across the study: Treated patients took oral tofacitinib at 5 to 10 mg twice daily. The protocol delivered tofacitinib for 6 to 18 months, then withdrew it for 6 months.

Study results and limitations: More clonal than normal scalp was lesional scalp, particularly alopecia totalis/universalis.

This CDR3 has 12 residues. With 7 bases removed from V and 2 bases from J, the gap between germline ends came to 10 bases. The germline gives CDR1 SQVTM, CDR2 ANQGSEA. Peripheral blood, together with lesional scalp punch biopsies, was collected from alopecia areata patients. Remarks on this clone: Its antigen is undetermined.

Following extraction, RNA underwent reverse transcription to cDNA, which served as the sequencing template. Sequencing used immunoSEQ multiplex PCR; TCRdb keeps in-frame clones, though not all of them. The sample has about 140,000 clones; about 60% are singletons. The gene calls are TRBV29-1 and TRBJ2-3, with a possible D match to TRBD1 (6 bases). The TCR sequence derives from a human donor with alopecia areata. Source: CD4+ T cells sorted from blood, taken at week 0. In DNA, the CDR3 is TGCAGCGCAGGACAGAACACAGATACGCAGTATTTT. Translation gives CSAGQNTDTQYF.